This T cell receptor (beta chain) was retrieved from a study of control samples from healthy donors and cancer patients. The ends lost 2 bases at V and 9 bases at J; junction bases unmatched: 11. The CDR3 contains 15 residues. CDR1 and CDR2 (germline): LGHNA, YNFKEQ. Data came from immunoSEQ multiplex PCR; TCRdb stores just in-frame clones and leaves some out. This sample has 150,000 or so clones, with just under 95% found just once. Sequenced sample: blood. The TCR sequence derives from a young man in good health. The rearrangement uses TRBV4-2 and TRBJ2-5; 8 bases align to TRBD2. The CDR3 DNA sequence: TGTGCCAGCAGCCAACTTAGAGACGGGGGGGAGGCCCAGTACTTC. This translates into CASSQLRDGGEAQYF.